Below are 18 T cell receptor beta chains sequenced from a single sample in a study of cytomegalovirus exposure and HLA in healthy donors. The PCR used 60 Vbeta and 13 Jbeta primers. The assay was immunoSEQ multiplex PCR, and TCRdb's table has in-frame clones only and misses some. This sample carries around 78,000 clones, roughly 80% of them seen once, and the ten largest clones take 2% to 2.5%. Source material: PBMCs. These receptors were collected from a woman aged 45-60 years in good health and CMV-seronegative.

The V and J genes are TRBV14 and TRBJ2-2, with no clear D. The CDR3 contains 15 residues. Germline CDR1 reads SGHDN; CDR2 reads FVKESK. V was pared by 2 bases and J by 1 base, with 8 bases between. The CDR3 DNA reads as TGTGCCAGCAGCCAAAATACGGGGAACACCGGGGAGCTGTTTTTT. It codes for CASSQNTGNTGELFF.

This chain uses TRBV5-5 with TRBJ2-7; 8 positions agree with TRBD1. Trimming at V came to 0 bases and at J to 5 bases, leaving 4 bases not matched to a gene. Germline V CDR1 and CDR2: SGHKS, YYEKEE (reference sequence). This CDR3 contains 14 residues. The CDR3, as DNA: TGTGCCAGCAGCTTGGTGGGCAGGGGGCACGAGCAGTACGTC. Amino acids: CASSLVGRGHEQYV.

The chain links TRBV6-5 to TRBJ1-2; 7 nucleotides line up with TRBD1. This CDR3 is 14 amino acids long. The J segment lost 1 base and the V segment lost 6 bases, leaving 5 bases of the junction unmatched. From germline, CDR1 is MNHEY and CDR2 SVGAGI. The CDR3 nucleotides are TGTGCCAGCAGAGGGACAGAGATTAACTATGGCTACACCTTC. It translates to CASRGTEINYGYTF.

V gene TRBV27 combines with J gene TRBJ1-1; a weak D match, TRBD1 (6 bases). This CDR3 comprises 14 residues. V dropped 7 bases and J dropped 2 bases, with 14 bases sitting between them. The germline CDR1 and CDR2 sequences are MNHEY and SMNVEV (reference sequence). In DNA form, the CDR3 reads TGTGCCAGCAACGATCTGGGGGCCAACACTGAAGCTTTCTTT. It is translated as CASNDLGANTEAFF.

This clone was seen just once. Here the CDR3 reads CASSPYIAGPSTDTQYF. CDR3 in DNA: TGCGCCAGCAGCCCTTACATAGCGGGGCCTAGCACAGATACGCAGTATTTT. J is TRBJ2-3 and V is TRBV4-3; 8 bases are a match to TRBD2. This CDR3 spans 17 amino acids. The germline CDR1 and CDR2 sequences are LGHNA and YSLEER. V lost 4 bases and J lost 0; bases outside the gene matches: 9.

This chain links TRBV2 with TRBJ2-1; 8 nucleotides agree with TRBD2. The J segment lost 2 bases and the V segment lost 0 bases, leaving 9 bases of the junction unmatched. CDR1 is SNHLY and CDR2 is FYNNEI in the germline V gene. The CDR3 is 18 residues long. CDR3 coding DNA: TGTGCCAGCAGTGAAGCCCCGGGGAGCGGGGGCGCCTACAATGAGCAGTTCTTC. Protein sequence: CASSEAPGSGGAYNEQFF.

The chain uses TRBV5-1 and TRBJ2-2; 12 bases fit TRBD2. The V and J ends lost 1 base and 3 bases, in that order; junction bases with no gene match: 7. Germline values: CDR1 SGHRS, CDR2 YFSETQ. The CDR3 contains 18 residues. The CDR3 sequence is CASSLRLAGGPYTGELFF. DNA for the CDR3: TGCGCCAGCAGCTTGAGGCTAGCGGGAGGGCCTTACACCGGGGAGCTGTTTTTT.

This chain uses TRBV15 with TRBJ1-4; 8 nucleotides match TRBD1. This CDR3 is 15 amino acids long. V lost 0 bases to trimming and J lost 5 bases; unmatched junction nucleotides: 2. Germline-derived CDR1 and CDR2 are LNHNV and YYDKDF (reference sequence). The CDR3 loop reads CATSREQGGNEKLFF. The CDR3 DNA follows: TGTGCCACCAGCAGAGAACAGGGGGGGAATGAAAAACTGTTTTTT.

The V and J genes are TRBV6-5 and TRBJ2-7; no firm D call. The germline CDR1 and CDR2 sequences are MNHEY and SVGAGI. Trimming removed 6 bases from V and 4 bases from J, with 16 bases in between. This CDR3 has 14 amino acids. In DNA, the CDR3 is TGTGCCAGCAGCAAATCCAAAGTAGCTTACGAGCAGTACTTC. It specifies CASSKSKVAYEQYF.

J is TRBJ1-1 and V is TRBV7-2; TRBD1 matches at 7 bases. The V segment lost 2 bases and the J segment 4 bases; nucleotides outside the gene matches: 4. Germline V gene lookup returns CDR1 SGHTA and CDR2 FQGNSA. The CDR3 has 14 amino acids. This CDR3 is CASSLFSGGTEAFF. In nucleotides, the CDR3 is TGTGCCAGCAGCTTATTTTCAGGGGGCACTGAAGCTTTCTTT.

The gene calls are TRBV29-1 and TRBJ1-1, with D unresolved. CDR1 and CDR2 (germline): SQVTM, ANQGSEA. The CDR3 loop spans 14 amino acids. Between the trimmed V and J ends, which lost 1 base and 2 bases, there was a span of 11 bases. As DNA, the CDR3 is TGCAGCGTTGAAGTGCAGCGACTAAACACTGAAGCTTTCTTT. Translated, it gives CSVEVQRLNTEAFF.

V is TRBV9 and J is TRBJ2-7; 9 nucleotides align to TRBD1. Germline V gene sequence: CDR1 SGDLS, CDR2 YYNGEE. This CDR3 region has 15 residues. Germline trimming cut 0 bases from V and 4 bases from J; bases unmatched to any gene: 5. CDR3 DNA: TGTGCCAGCAGCGTAGGAAACAGGGGGCGATACGAGCAGTACTTC. This codes for CASSVGNRGRYEQYF.

The chain couples TRBV7-6 to TRBJ2-1; a weak D match, TRBD1 (5 bases). The CDR3 length is 14 residues. Germline V gives CDR1 SGHVS, CDR2 FNYEAQ. Trimming took off 1 base at V and 5 bases at J, with 9 bases between the two ends. The CDR3 region is CASSLVTGHNEQFF. DNA of the CDR3: TGTGCCAGCAGCTTAGTTACAGGACACAATGAGCAGTTCTTC.

This chain uses TRBV7-6 with TRBJ1-1; TRBD1 agrees at 9 bases. This CDR3 comprises 16 residues. Germline V gene data show CDR1 as SGHVS and CDR2 as FNYEAQ. The J segment lost 2 bases and the V segment lost 5 bases, leaving 9 bases of the junction unmatched. The CDR3 DNA reads as TGTGCCAGCAGCCTCCCCGGGACAGGGAGTAACACTGAAGCTTTCTTT. Translation gives CASSLPGTGSNTEAFF.

This clone was counted only a few times. The rearrangement joins TRBV2 to TRBJ2-7; TRBD1 matches 7 bases. V lost 8 bases, J lost 1 base, and 5 bases stayed unmatched. The CDR3 consists of 13 residues. Per the germline V gene, CDR1 is SNHLY and CDR2 is FYNNEI. This CDR3 is CASLGQVSYEQYF. CDR3 coding DNA: TGTGCCAGCCTAGGACAGGTTTCCTACGAGCAGTACTTC.

The CDR3 DNA is TGTGCCAGCAGCATCGGACAGGGGGCGCGAACCGAGCAGTACTTC. This translates into CASSIGQGARTEQYF. V and J are TRBV7-9 and TRBJ2-7, with 11 bases matching TRBD1. From germline, CDR1 is SEHNR and CDR2 FQNEAQ (reference sequence). The CDR3 loop spans 15 amino acids. V lost 5 bases, J lost 6 bases, and 9 bases stayed unmatched.

V gene TRBV7-2 combines with J gene TRBJ1-1; a weak D match, TRBD1 (5 bases). The CDR3 sequence is 13 residues long. Trimming left V 4 bases short and J 2 bases short, with 8 bases between. Germline V lookup: CDR1 SGHTA, CDR2 FQGNSA. The CDR3 spells CASSWQGNTEAFF. CDR3 bases: TGTGCCAGCAGCTGGCAGGGAAACACTGAAGCTTTCTTT.

The chain links TRBV5-8 to TRBJ2-2; 12 nucleotides line up with TRBD2. V lost 4 bases and J lost 3; bases outside the gene matches: 4. This CDR3 has 16 residues. CDR1 and CDR2 (germline): SGHTS, YDEGEE. This chain's CDR3 is CASSKRLAGDTGELFF. As DNA, the CDR3 is TGTGCCAGCAGCAAACGACTAGCGGGAGACACCGGGGAGCTGTTTTTT.